This T cell receptor (beta chain) was identified in a study of blood T cells in healthy people across ages (dated by TCRdb to about 2015). Regarding the research as a whole: Template switching captured roughly one uniquely barcoded TCR beta cDNA molecule per two T cells in model experiments. The study analyzed two additional independent replicas of 1 million unique cDNA reads from the same blood draw for two donors, one aged 18 to 30 and one aged 80 or older. To avoid experimental bias, donors of different ages were randomly spread across the sequencing lanes. Four age groups were formed from the donors: young (average approximately 17 years), middle-aged (around 40), aged (about 62) and long-lived (about 80). Age-related changes in TCR beta repertoire diversity were measured in the study by deep sequencing normalized with unique cDNA molecular identifiers. Study-wide conclusions, independent of this receptor: A strong correlation was found between observed TCR beta diversity and the percentage of naive T cells measured by flow cytometry. As age increased, observed TCR beta diversity per million T cells dropped in a roughly linear way, and a significant reduction was already evident by age about 40. Estimates of total diversity from one million sequenced T cells were regarded as lower bounds and underestimates. Because the CMV infection status of the donors was unknown, age-related changes in expanded clonotypes may potentially have been confounded. Compared with the aged group, the long-lived group had more naive CD4+ T cells, fewer expanded clones and increased TCR diversity, suggesting age selection. Because profiling used bulk unsorted PBMCs, naive and antigen-experienced compartments could not be compared conclusively.

The germline V gene specifies SGHTA as CDR1 and FQGNSA as CDR2. V is pared back by 6 bases and J by 13 bases, with 16 bases lying between the germline termini. The CDR3, from cysteine to phenylalanine, totals 12 residues. Left in the record is the CDR3 DNA by itself, 36 bases read in frame from the first base. As for this clonotype: Which antigen it targets is not known. Base-call qualities are not available, and no considerably larger clone is one nucleotide away.

The protocol used for the library was 5' RACE. Sequencer: Illumina HiSeq 2500. A second PCR of about 7 to 12 cycles was run with a J-beta primer mix and a sample-barcoded 5' primer. A unique molecular identifier was introduced onto each TCR beta cDNA molecule by a template-switch 5' adaptor carrying 12 random nucleotides. At least 2.5 million CDR3-containing paired-end reads were obtained from each sample. First-strand cDNA synthesis was performed from all RNA using the Mint cDNA synthesis kit, with priming by a TRBC-specific oligonucleotide. All cDNA was treated with uracil-DNA glycosylase and then went through a first 18-cycle PCR with the universal primers M1SS and BC2_uni_R. Turning to the authors' computational methods: For normalization, 1 million high-quality reads, each with a distinct molecular identifier, were randomly selected from each sample. Instead of being binned into consensus sequences, reads that shared molecular identifiers were thrown out. CDR3 identification, clonotype clustering and error correction used MiTCR with a Q25 quality threshold and the strictest error-elimination algorithm. Lower-bound total TCR beta diversity was estimated with a nonparametric unseen species model using Euler transformation. TCRdb trimmed the raw reads at Q25, called clones with MiXCR and kept productive beta chains. Entries that share a CDR3 protein sequence are merged under the most common genes and DNA. V and J calls and clone size were set by TCRdb, not the authors. The sample table lists more than 1,400,000 distinct CDR3 sequences, around 42% of them with a count of one. Around 8% of the sample is held by the ten biggest clonotypes.

Donors were under 40 systemically healthy Caucasian individuals from Russia aged roughly 6 to 90 years. Each donor gave ten milliliters of peripheral blood, collected into EDTA-treated Vacutainer tubes. PBMCs were isolated by Ficoll-Paque density-gradient centrifugation, with at least 6.5 million obtained per sample. Total RNA, at least 5 micrograms per sample, was extracted from PBMCs with Trizol reagent. For every donor, an aliquot of PBMCs went through flow cytometry to measure the percentages of naive CD45RAhigh/CD27high T cells. The sequence derives from a woman aged 18-29 years in good health. Sequencing used blood. The rearranged segments are TRBV7-2 and TRBJ2-1; the D gene lacks a confident call. The DNA sequence is as follows: TGTGCCAGCAGATTGTCCCCAGAGAAACAGTTCTTC. This yields the protein CASRLSPEKQFF.